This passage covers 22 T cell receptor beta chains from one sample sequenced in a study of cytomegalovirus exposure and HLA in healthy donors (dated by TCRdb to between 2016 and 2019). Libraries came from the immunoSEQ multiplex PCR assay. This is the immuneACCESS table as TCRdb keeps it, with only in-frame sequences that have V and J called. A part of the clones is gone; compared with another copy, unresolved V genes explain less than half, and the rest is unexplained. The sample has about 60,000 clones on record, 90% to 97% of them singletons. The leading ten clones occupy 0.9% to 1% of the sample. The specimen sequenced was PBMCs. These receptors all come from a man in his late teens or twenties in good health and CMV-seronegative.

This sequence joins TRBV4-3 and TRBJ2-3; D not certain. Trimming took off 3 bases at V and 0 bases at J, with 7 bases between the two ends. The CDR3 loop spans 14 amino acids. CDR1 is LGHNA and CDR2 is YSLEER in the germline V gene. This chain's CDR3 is CASSHGTSTDTQYF. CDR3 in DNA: TGCGCCAGCAGCCACGGTACCAGCACAGATACGCAGTATTTT.

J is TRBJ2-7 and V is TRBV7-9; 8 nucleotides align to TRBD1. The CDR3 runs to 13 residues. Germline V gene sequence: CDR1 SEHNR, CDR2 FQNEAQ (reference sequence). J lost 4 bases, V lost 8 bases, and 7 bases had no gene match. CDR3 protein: CASSTGDIYEQYF. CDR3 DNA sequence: TGTGCCAGCTCGACAGGGGATATTTACGAGCAGTACTTC. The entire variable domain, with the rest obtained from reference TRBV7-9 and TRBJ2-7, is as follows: DTGVSQNPRHKITKRGQNVTFRCDPISEHNRLYWYRQTLGQGPEFLTYFQNEAQLEKSRLLSDRFSAERPKGSFSTLEIQRTEQGDSAMYLCASSTGDIYEQYFGPGTRLTVT.

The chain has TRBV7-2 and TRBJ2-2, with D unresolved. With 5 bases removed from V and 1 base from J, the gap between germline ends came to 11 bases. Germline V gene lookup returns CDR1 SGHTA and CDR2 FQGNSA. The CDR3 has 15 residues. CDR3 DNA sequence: TGTGCCAGCAGCCCCGCCGGTGGGAACACCGGGGAGCTGTTTTTT. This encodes CASSPAGGNTGELFF.

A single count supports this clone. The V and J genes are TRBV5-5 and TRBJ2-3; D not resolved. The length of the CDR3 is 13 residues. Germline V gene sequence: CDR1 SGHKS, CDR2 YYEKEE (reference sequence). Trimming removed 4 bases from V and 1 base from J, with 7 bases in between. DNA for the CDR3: TGTGCCAGCAGCCCCCAGGGCACAGATACGCAGTATTTT. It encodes CASSPQGTDTQYF.

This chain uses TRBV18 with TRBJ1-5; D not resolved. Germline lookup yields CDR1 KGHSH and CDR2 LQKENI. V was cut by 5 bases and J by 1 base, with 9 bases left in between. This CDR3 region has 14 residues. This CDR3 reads CASSEGASNQPQHF. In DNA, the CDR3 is TGTGCCAGCTCAGAGGGAGCAAGCAATCAGCCCCAGCATTTT.

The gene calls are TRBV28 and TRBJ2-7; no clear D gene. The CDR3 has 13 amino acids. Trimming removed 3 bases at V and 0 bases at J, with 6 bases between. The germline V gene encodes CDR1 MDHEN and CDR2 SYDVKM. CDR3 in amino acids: CASSLASSYEQYF. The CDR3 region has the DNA TGTGCCAGCAGTTTGGCAAGCTCCTACGAGCAGTACTTC.

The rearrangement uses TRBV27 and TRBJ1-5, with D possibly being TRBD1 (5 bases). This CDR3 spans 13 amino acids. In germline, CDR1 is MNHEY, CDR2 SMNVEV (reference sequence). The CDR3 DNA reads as TGTGCTAGCTCGGTCAGGGACAATCAGCCCCAGCATTTT. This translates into CASSVRDNQPQHF.

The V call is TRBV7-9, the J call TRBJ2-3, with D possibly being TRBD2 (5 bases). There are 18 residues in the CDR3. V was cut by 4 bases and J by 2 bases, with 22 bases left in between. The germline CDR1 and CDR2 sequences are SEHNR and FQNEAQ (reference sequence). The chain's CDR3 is CASSSLRSVSGSTDTQYF. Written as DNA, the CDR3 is TGTGCCAGCAGCTCCCTTCGCTCCGTCAGCGGATCCACAGATACGCAGTATTTT.

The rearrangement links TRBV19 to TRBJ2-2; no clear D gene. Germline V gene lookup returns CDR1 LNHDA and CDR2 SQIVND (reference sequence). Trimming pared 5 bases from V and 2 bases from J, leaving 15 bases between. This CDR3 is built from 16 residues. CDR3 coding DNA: TGTGCCAGTAGTCCCTCAGGTTTTACAAACACCGGGGAGCTGTTTTTT. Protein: CASSPSGFTNTGELFF.

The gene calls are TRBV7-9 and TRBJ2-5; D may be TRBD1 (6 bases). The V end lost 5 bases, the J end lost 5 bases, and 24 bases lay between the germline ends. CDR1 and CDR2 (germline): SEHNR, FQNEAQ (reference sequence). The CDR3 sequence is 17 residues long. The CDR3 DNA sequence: TGTGCCAGCAGCCCCCAGGTGGCGAGACAGGTATTGGAGACCCAGTACTTC. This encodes CASSPQVARQVLETQYF.

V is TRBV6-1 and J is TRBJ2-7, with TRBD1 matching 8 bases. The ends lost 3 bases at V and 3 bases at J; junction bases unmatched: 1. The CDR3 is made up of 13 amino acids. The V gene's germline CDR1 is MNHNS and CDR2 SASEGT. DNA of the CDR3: TGTGCCAGCAGTGACAGGGGGCTCTACGAGCAGTACTTC. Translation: CASSDRGLYEQYF.

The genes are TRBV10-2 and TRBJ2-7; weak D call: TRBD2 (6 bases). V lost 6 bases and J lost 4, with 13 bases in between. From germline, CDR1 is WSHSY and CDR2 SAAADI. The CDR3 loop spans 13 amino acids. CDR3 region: CASRAGTIYEQYF. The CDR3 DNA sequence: TGCGCCAGCAGGGCGGGGACCATTTACGAGCAGTACTTC.

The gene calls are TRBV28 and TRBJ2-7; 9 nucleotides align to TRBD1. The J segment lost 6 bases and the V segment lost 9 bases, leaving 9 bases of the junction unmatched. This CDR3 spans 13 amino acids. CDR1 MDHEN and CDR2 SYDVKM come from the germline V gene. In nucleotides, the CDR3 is TGTGCCAGTACAGGGGGCGGTGGGTTCGAGCAGTACTTC. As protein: CASTGGGGFEQYF.

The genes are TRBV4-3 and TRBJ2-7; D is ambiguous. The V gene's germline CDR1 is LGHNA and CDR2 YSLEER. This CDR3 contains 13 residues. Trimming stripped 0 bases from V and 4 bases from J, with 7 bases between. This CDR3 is CASSQDLVYEQYF. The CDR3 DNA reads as TGCGCCAGCAGCCAAGATCTAGTGTACGAGCAGTACTTC.

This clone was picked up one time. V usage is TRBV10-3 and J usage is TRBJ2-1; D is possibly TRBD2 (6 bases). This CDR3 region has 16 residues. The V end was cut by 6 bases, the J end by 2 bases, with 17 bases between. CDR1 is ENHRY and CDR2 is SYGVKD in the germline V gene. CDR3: CAIRAGLPEAYNEQFF. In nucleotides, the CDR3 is TGTGCCATCAGGGCGGGACTCCCGGAGGCCTACAATGAGCAGTTCTTC.

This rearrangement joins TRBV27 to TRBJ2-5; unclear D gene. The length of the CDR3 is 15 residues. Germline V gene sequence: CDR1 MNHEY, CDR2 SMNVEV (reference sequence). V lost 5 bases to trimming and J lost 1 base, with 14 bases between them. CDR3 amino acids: CASSPLALPQETQYF. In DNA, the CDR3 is TGTGCCAGCAGTCCCCTGGCCCTGCCCCAAGAGACCCAGTACTTC.

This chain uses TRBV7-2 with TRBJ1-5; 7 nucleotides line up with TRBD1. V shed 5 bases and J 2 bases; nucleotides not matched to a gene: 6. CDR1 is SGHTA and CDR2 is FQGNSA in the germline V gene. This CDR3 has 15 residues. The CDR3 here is CASSATGVGNQPQHF. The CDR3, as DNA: TGTGCCAGCAGCGCCACAGGGGTCGGCAATCAGCCCCAGCATTTT.

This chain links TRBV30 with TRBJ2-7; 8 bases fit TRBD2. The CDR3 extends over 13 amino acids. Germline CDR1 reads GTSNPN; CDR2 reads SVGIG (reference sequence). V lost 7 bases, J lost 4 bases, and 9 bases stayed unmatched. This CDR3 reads CAFAGGMGYEQYF. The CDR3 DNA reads TGTGCCTTCGCGGGGGGCATGGGTTACGAGCAGTACTTC. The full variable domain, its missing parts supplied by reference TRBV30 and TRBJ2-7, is SQTIHQWPATLVQPVGSPLSLECTVEGTSNPNLYWYRQAAGRGLQLLFYSVGIGQISSEVPQNLSASRPQDRQFILSSKKLLLSDSGFYLCAFAGGMGYEQYFGPGTRLTVT.

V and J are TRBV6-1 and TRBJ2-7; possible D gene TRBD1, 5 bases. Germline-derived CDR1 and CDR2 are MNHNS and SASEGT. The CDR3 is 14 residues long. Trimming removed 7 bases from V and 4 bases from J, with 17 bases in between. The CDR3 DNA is TGTGCCAGCAAGGACAAAGGGGTTTTTTACGAGCAGTACTTC. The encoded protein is CASKDKGVFYEQYF.

CDR3 loop: CASSEGSRTSTYEQYF. The CDR3 nucleotides read TGTGCCAGCAGCGAAGGCTCCAGGACTAGCACCTACGAGCAGTACTTC. The chain employs TRBV13 and TRBJ2-7; 8 nucleotides align to TRBD2. With V trimmed by 5 bases and J by 2 bases, 11 bases remained unmatched. CDR3 size: 16 residues. CDR1 is PRHDT and CDR2 is FYEKMQ in the germline V gene (reference sequence).

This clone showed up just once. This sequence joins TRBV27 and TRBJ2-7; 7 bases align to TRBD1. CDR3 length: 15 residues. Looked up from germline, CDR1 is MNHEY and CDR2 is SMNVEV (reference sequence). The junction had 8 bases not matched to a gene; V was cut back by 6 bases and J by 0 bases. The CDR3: CASRRLQGTSYEQYF. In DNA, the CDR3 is TGTGCCAGCAGGCGCTTACAGGGGACCTCCTACGAGCAGTACTTC.

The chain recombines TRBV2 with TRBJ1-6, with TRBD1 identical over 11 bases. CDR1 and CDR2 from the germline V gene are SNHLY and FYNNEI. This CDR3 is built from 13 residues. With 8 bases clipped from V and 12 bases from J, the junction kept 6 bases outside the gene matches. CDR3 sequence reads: CASSRTGGQPLHF. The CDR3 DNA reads TGTGCCAGCTCCCGGACAGGGGGCCAACCCCTCCACTTT.